The 18 T cell receptor beta chains presented below share a single source sample, sequenced in a study of cytomegalovirus exposure and HLA in healthy donors. PCR used 60 Vbeta primers and 13 Jbeta primers. Assay used: immunoSEQ multiplex PCR; TCRdb lists only in-frame clones, some missing. The top ten hold about 4.6% of the sample, which has 150,000 to 200,000 clones, about 80% seen once. Specimen: PBMCs. These receptors were collected from a woman aged 30 to 39 in good health and CMV-seropositive.

V gene TRBV19 combines with J gene TRBJ1-4, with D maybe TRBD1 (6 bases). Per germline, CDR1 LNHDA and CDR2 SQIVND (reference sequence). The CDR3 runs to 17 residues. V was clipped by 5 bases and J by 6 bases, with 22 bases between them. The CDR3: CASSFLRLGTTYEKLFF. The CDR3 nucleotides read TGTGCCAGTAGTTTTCTTCGCTTAGGGACAACCTATGAAAAACTGTTTTTT.

The CDR3 region has the DNA TGTGCCAGCAGCCCAGGACAGCACTACGAGCAGTACTTC. Encoded protein: CASSPGQHYEQYF. The chain carries TRBV11-2 and TRBJ2-7; a weak D match, TRBD1 (6 bases). Trimming pared 5 bases from V and 3 bases from J, leaving 11 bases between. CDR1 and CDR2 from the germline V gene are SGHAT and FQNNGV. This CDR3 comprises 13 residues.

The chain carries TRBV19 and TRBJ1-4, with 9 nucleotides matching TRBD1. Trimming removed 10 bases from V and 4 bases from J; junction bases left unmatched: 7. CDR3 length equals 14 residues. Germline-derived CDR1 and CDR2 are LNHDA and SQIVND (reference sequence). CDR3 in DNA: TGTGCCACCAGCCGGACAGGGGATAATGAAAAACTGTTTTTT. This codes for CATSRTGDNEKLFF. Combining the CDR3 with reference TRBV19 and TRBJ1-4 gives the whole variable domain DGGITQSPKYLFRKEGQNVTLSCEQNLNHDAMYWYRQDPGQGLRLIYYSQIVNDFQKGDIAEGYSVSREKKESFPLTVTSAQKNPTAFYLCATSRTGDNEKLFFGSGTQLSVL.

The chain carries TRBV4-2 and TRBJ2-5, with D tentatively TRBD1 (5 bases). Germline assignment: CDR1 LGHNA and CDR2 YNFKEQ. Between the trimmed V and J ends, which lost 3 bases and 4 bases, there was a span of 15 bases. There are 15 residues in the CDR3. The CDR3 region has the DNA TGTGCCAGCAGCCAGACTCAGGGCCGAGGAGAGACCCAGTACTTC. It codes for CASSQTQGRGETQYF.

This clone was detected only a few times. Within the sample, other DNA sequences also encode this same CDR3. The chain has TRBV27 and TRBJ1-5, with 7 bases that match TRBD1. In germline, CDR1 is MNHEY, CDR2 SMNVEV (reference sequence). This CDR3 region has 13 residues. The trim removed 6 bases at V and 4 bases at J, leaving 3 bases unmatched. CDR3 loop: CASSLQGNQPQHF. CDR3 DNA sequence: TGTGCCAGCAGCTTACAGGGGAATCAGCCCCAGCATTTT.

The rearrangement links TRBV2 to TRBJ1-2; D is possibly TRBD1 (5 bases). Trimming removed 5 bases from V and 4 bases from J, with 14 bases in between. This CDR3 is built from 14 residues. Germline V gene lookup returns CDR1 SNHLY and CDR2 FYNNEI. This CDR3 reads CASSSLGGLYGYTF. The CDR3 DNA sequence: TGTGCCAGCAGTTCCCTCGGGGGTCTCTATGGCTACACCTTC.

In its sample, this clone was seen a few times. This rearrangement joins TRBV14 to TRBJ2-7; TRBD1 matches 8 bases. The CDR3 length is 15 residues. The germline gives CDR1 SGHDN, CDR2 FVKESK. Trimming took 4 bases from V and 9 from J; bases not matched to a gene: 14. The CDR3 DNA reads TGTGCCAGCAGCCCTATCCCCCCCAGGGGGCAAGGGCAGTACTTC. Encoded protein: CASSPIPPRGQGQYF.

This clone appeared a single time. The V and J genes are TRBV5-4 and TRBJ1-1, with 7 bases aligning to TRBD1. The CDR3 is 14 residues long. V lost 2 bases, J lost 0 bases, and 1 base stayed unmatched. The germline V gene has CDR1 SGHNT and CDR2 YYREEE (reference sequence). This CDR3 is CASSFTGVNTEAFF. The CDR3 nucleotides are TGTGCCAGCAGCTTCACAGGGGTGAACACTGAAGCTTTCTTT. The variable domain in full, with the rest retrieved from reference TRBV5-4 and TRBJ1-1, is ETGVTQSPTHLIKTRGQQVTLRCSSQSGHNTVSWYQQALGQGPQFIFQYYREEENGRGNFPPRFSGLQFPNYSSELNVNALELDDSALYLCASSFTGVNTEAFFGQGTRLTVV.

This clone has more than one count but fewer than ten. V and J are TRBV7-9 and TRBJ2-1, with 10 bases that match TRBD2. CDR3 length: 15 amino acids. With V trimmed by 4 bases and J by 6 bases, 6 bases remained unmatched. Germline CDR1 and CDR2: SEHNR and FQNEAQ (reference sequence). The CDR3 DNA reads TGTGCCAGCAGCTCTGGACTAGCGGATCTCAATGAGCAGTTCTTC. Protein product: CASSSGLADLNEQFF.

The gene calls are TRBV19 and TRBJ2-1; maybe TRBD2 (5 bases). The CDR3 covers 13 residues. Germline CDR1 and CDR2: LNHDA and SQIVND (reference sequence). Trimming cost V 4 bases and J 10 bases, with 14 bases left between them. For the CDR3, the DNA is TGTGCCAGTAGTACCACTAGGTCAAGGGAGCAGTTCTTC. It translates to CASSTTRSREQFF.

For the CDR3, the DNA is TGTGCCAGCAGCCCCGGGGGGGAAGATACGCAGTATTTT. Translating gives CASSPGGEDTQYF. J is TRBJ2-3 and V is TRBV7-9; 8 bases align to TRBD2. Looked up from germline, CDR1 is SEHNR and CDR2 is FQNEAQ (reference sequence). The length of the CDR3 is 13 residues. Trimming cost V 5 bases and J 5 bases; bases outside gene matches: 3.

V gene TRBV25-1 combines with J gene TRBJ2-1; 7 positions agree with TRBD2. The length of the CDR3 is 18 residues. CDR1 and CDR2 (germline): MGHDK, SYGVNS. V was pared by 1 base and J by 0 bases, with 9 bases of the junction left unmatched. CDR3 sequence (DNA): TGTGCCAGCAGTGAATTTGGGGGAGGGAGGAGCTCCTACAATGAGCAGTTCTTC. Protein: CASSEFGGGRSSYNEQFF.

The gene calls are TRBV6-1 and TRBJ2-1; 8 bases are a match to TRBD2. CDR1 and CDR2 (germline): MNHNS, SASEGT. CDR3 length equals 13 residues. V trimming: 3 bases; J trimming: 10 bases; junction bases outside the gene matches: 5. The DNA for the CDR3 is TGTGCCAGCAGTGATCGGCTAGCGGGCGAGCAGTTCTTC. It is translated as CASSDRLAGEQFF.

The chain has TRBV7-8 and TRBJ1-2; 7 bases match TRBD1. J lost 6 bases, V lost 0 bases, and 7 bases had no gene match. The germline V gene has CDR1 SGHVS and CDR2 FQNEAQ. This CDR3 is 15 amino acids long. DNA of the CDR3: TGTGCCAGCAGCTTAGCGGGACAGACAATCGATGGCTACACCTTC. Translation gives CASSLAGQTIDGYTF.

The chain has TRBV25-1 and TRBJ2-3, with TRBD2 identical over 9 bases. The CDR3 totals 16 residues. Losses at the gene ends were 6 bases for V and 4 bases for J; bases not matched to a gene: 11. The germline gives CDR1 MGHDK, CDR2 SYGVNS. The CDR3 DNA reads TGTGCCAGCAGGGAGCGGGGCGGGAGGGCCGCAGATACGCAGTATTTT. Amino acids: CASRERGGRAADTQYF.

The CDR3 loop is CASGAGTGGEQYF. CDR3 nucleotides: TGTGCCTCCGGGGCCGGGACAGGGGGGGAGCAGTACTTC. This rearrangement joins TRBV2 to TRBJ2-7, with 11 bases matching TRBD1. The CDR3 extends over 13 amino acids. In germline, CDR1 is SNHLY, CDR2 FYNNEI. The trim removed 11 bases at V and 7 bases at J, leaving 10 bases unmatched.

The CDR3 loop reads CASSSTLTSGGAGDTGELFF. The CDR3 bases are TGTGCCAGCAGCTCAACCCTGACTAGCGGGGGGGCGGGTGACACCGGGGAGCTGTTTTTT. J is TRBJ2-2 and V is TRBV5-4; 14 bases match TRBD2. The CDR3 length is 20 residues. Trimming at V came to 3 bases and at J to 3 bases, leaving 13 bases not matched to a gene. Germline V lookup: CDR1 SGHNT, CDR2 YYREEE (reference sequence).

This clone showed up just once. J is TRBJ2-7 and V is TRBV11-2; D is possibly TRBD2 (6 bases). Per germline, CDR1 SGHAT and CDR2 FQNNGV. The V and J ends lost 11 bases and 5 bases respectively, with 22 bases between them. There are 14 residues in the CDR3. The CDR3 region is CAYPPGGDRDEQYF. CDR3 bases: TGTGCCTACCCCCCGGGCGGGGATAGGGACGAGCAGTACTTC.